Listed here are 2 T cell receptor beta chains from one sample, sequenced in a study of beta chain features in type 1 diabetes. Expressed TCRB transcripts were sequenced, since all the RNA that had been isolated was reverse transcribed. Sequenced by immunoSEQ multiplex PCR; TCRdb stores in-frame clones only, minus some. The data show about 150,000 clones, roughly a tenth seen once. The sequencing sample was made of central memory CD4+ T cells from blood. Source of these receptors: a man aged 18 to 35 in good health.

This clone was found a few times. This rearrangement joins TRBV21-1 to TRBJ2-4; TRBD2 is the table's D call, not checked against the DNA. TRBV21-1 is designated a pseudogene. The CDR3 has 14 residues. CDR3: CASSKVRGWDIQYF. Here the CDR3 DNA reads TGTGCCAGCAGCAAGGTTAGAGGGTGGGACATTCAGTACTTC.

This clone was detected only a few times. The CDR3 loop reads CATSRDRGGVQPQHF. The DNA of the CDR3 is TGTGCCACCAGCAGAGATCGTGGAGGGGTTCAGCCCCAGCATTTT. V usage is TRBV15 and J usage is TRBJ1-5; D possibly corresponds to TRBD1 (5 bases). The CDR3 has 15 amino acids. Germline loops: CDR1 LNHNV, CDR2 YYDKDF (reference sequence). Trimming took off 0 bases at V and 6 bases at J, with 12 bases between the two ends.